Listed below are T cell receptor beta chains from one sample, sequenced in a study of technical replicates of blood from several donors. Using immunoSEQ multiplex PCR, the repertoire was profiled, and TCRdb retains in-frame clones only, with some absent. Of just over 80,000 clones detected, roughly 94% appear once; the ten largest clones hold about 0.4%. The sequenced material came from T cells isolated from PBMCs. The source of these receptors is a human donor in good health. CDR3s include the opening cysteine and the closing phenylalanine or tryptophan. A D gene is named only where the DNA matches it firmly. Clone size appears in some rows only: once, few, many, or a class for an expanded clone.

J gene	D gene	V gene	clone size	CDR3 protein	CDR3 DNA
TRBJ2-7	TRBD1	TRBV7-9	-	CASSSWQGAYEQYF	TGTGCCAGCAGCTCCTGGCAGGGGGCCTACGAGCAGTACTTC
TRBJ1-3	-	TRBV11-2	-	CASSLAGYSGNTIYF	TGTGCCAGCAGCTTAGCGGGTTACTCTGGAAACACCATATATTTT
TRBJ2-5	-	TRBV6-5	-	CASSYSRVQETQYF	TGTGCCAGCAGTTACTCGAGGGTCCAAGAGACCCAGTACTTC
TRBJ2-1	TRBD2	TRBV11-2	-	CASSLGTSWDEQFF	TGTGCCAGCAGCTTGGGGACTAGTTGGGATGAGCAGTTCTTC
TRBJ2-2	TRBD1	TRBV7-2	once	CASSLWDRDTGELFF	TGTGCCAGCAGCTTATGGGACAGAGACACCGGGGAGCTGTTTTTT
TRBJ2-7	-	TRBV19	-	CASSRGTPGPHEQYF	TGTGCCAGTAGTCGCGGGACCCCGGGACCTCACGAGCAGTACTTC
TRBJ1-2	TRBD1	TRBV11-1	-	CASSFDRGPGGYTF	TGTGCCAGCAGCTTCGACAGGGGGCCCGGTGGCTACACCTTC
TRBJ2-5	-	TRBV15	-	CATSRDLGEHQETQYF	TGTGCCACCAGCAGAGATTTAGGAGAGCACCAAGAGACCCAGTACTTC
TRBJ2-3	TRBD2	TRBV11-2	-	CASSLGTRLDTQYF	TGTGCCAGCAGCTTAGGGACTAGATTAGATACGCAGTATTTT
TRBJ2-2	TRBD2	TRBV19	-	CASTGLAGFLGTGELFF	TGTGCCAGCACCGGACTAGCGGGCTTCCTGGGCACCGGGGAGCTGTTTTTT
TRBJ1-1	-	TRBV30	-	CACVGGTGGNTEAFF	TGTGCCTGCGTGGGGGGGACCGGAGGGAACACTGAAGCTTTCTTT
TRBJ2-7	TRBD1	TRBV19	-	CASSPGQGVYEQYF	TGTGCCAGTAGCCCGGGACAGGGGGTCTACGAGCAGTACTTC
TRBJ1-5	TRBD1	TRBV5-6	-	CASSYRTGAANQPQHF	TGTGCCAGCAGCTACCGGACAGGGGCCGCCAATCAGCCCCAGCATTTT
TRBJ1-5	TRBD1	TRBV4-1	once	CASSHETGASNQPQHF	TGCGCCAGCAGCCACGAGACAGGGGCTAGCAATCAGCCCCAGCATTTT
TRBJ2-2	TRBD2	TRBV5-1	-	CASSTSLAGASTGELFF	TGCGCCAGCAGCACCTCTCTAGCGGGAGCGAGCACCGGGGAGCTGTTTTTT
TRBJ1-2	-	TRBV5-6	once	CASSLTGIFYGYTF	TGTGCCAGCAGCTTGACAGGGATCTTCTATGGCTACACCTTC
TRBJ1-2	-	TRBV29-1	-	CSVEGSSGYTF	TGCAGCGTTGAAGGGAGTTCTGGCTACACCTTC
TRBJ2-1	TRBD2	TRBV9	-	CASSVDQREGYEQFF	TGTGCCAGCAGCGTAGACCAGCGGGAGGGCTATGAGCAGTTCTTC
TRBJ2-7	TRBD1	TRBV6-5	-	CASSRSGQAYEQYF	TGTGCCAGCAGTCGCTCGGGACAGGCATACGAGCAGTACTTC
TRBJ1-5	-	TRBV5-1	-	CASSLDGNSNQPQHF	TGCGCCAGCAGCTTGGACGGGAATAGCAATCAGCCCCAGCATTTT
TRBJ1-2	TRBD1	TRBV6-5	once	CASSYGQGALDYGYTF	TGTGCCAGCAGTTACGGACAGGGGGCCTTGGACTATGGCTACACCTTC
TRBJ1-2	-	TRBV11-2	-	CASSLGGLAGRNYGYTF	TGTGCCAGCAGCTTAGGAGGGTTAGCAGGACGTAACTATGGCTACACCTTC
TRBJ2-5	-	TRBV2	-	CASSLEYQETQYF	TGTGCCAGCAGTTTAGAGTACCAAGAGACCCAGTACTTC
TRBJ1-3	-	TRBV9	-	CASSVGQNYNTIYF	TGTGCCAGCAGCGTAGGACAGAACTATAACACCATATATTTT
TRBJ1-1	-	TRBV27	-	CASSLYPPRTGNTEAFF	TGTGCCAGCAGTCTCTACCCCCCTCGGACGGGAAACACTGAAGCTTTCTTT
TRBJ2-5	-	TRBV28	-	CASSLSAGIETQYF	TGTGCCAGCAGTTTATCTGCAGGGATAGAGACCCAGTACTTC
TRBJ1-5	-	TRBV2	once	CASSEEQGKDQPQHF	TGTGCCAGCAGTGAAGAGCAGGGTAAGGATCAGCCCCAGCATTTT
TRBJ1-1	-	TRBV15	-	CATSRVRGGTEAFF	TGTGCCACCAGCAGAGTAAGGGGAGGAACTGAAGCTTTCTTT
TRBJ2-7	-	TRBV21-1	once	CASSAPRNGLYSYEQYF	TGTGCCAGCAGCGCGCCCCGAAATGGGCTCTACTCCTACGAGCAGTACTTC
TRBJ1-1	TRBD1	TRBV2	-	CASSYHRGNTEAFF	TGTGCCAGCAGTTACCACAGGGGAAACACTGAAGCTTTCTTT
TRBJ1-1	TRBD1	TRBV10-3	-	CAISESSDRVNTEAFF	TGTGCCATCAGTGAGTCTTCGGACAGGGTGAACACTGAAGCTTTCTTT
TRBJ2-1	-	TRBV7-9	-	CASTPGYRVHNEQFF	TGTGCCAGCACCCCAGGGTATAGGGTACACAATGAGCAGTTCTTC
TRBJ2-2	-	TRBV5-1	-	CASSLDTYTGELFF	TGCGCCAGCAGCTTGGACACCTACACCGGGGAGCTGTTTTTT
TRBJ2-7	TRBD2	TRBV7-9	once	CASSSSGRTYEQYF	TGTGCCAGCAGCTCGAGCGGGAGGACCTACGAGCAGTACTTC
TRBJ1-5	-	TRBV2	-	CASRGLADQPQHF	TGTGCCAGCAGGGGACTGGCAGATCAGCCCCAGCATTTT
TRBJ2-7	TRBD2	TRBV9	-	CASSVGSGRSYEQYF	TGTGCCAGCAGCGTAGGGAGCGGGAGGAGCTACGAGCAGTACTTC
TRBJ2-7	TRBD2	TRBV4-2	-	CASSQDIGTSGEQYF	TGTGCCAGCAGCCAAGATATCGGGACTAGCGGCGAGCAGTACTTC
TRBJ1-5	TRBD1	TRBV7-8	-	CASSRQGFQPQHF	TGTGCCAGCAGCAGACAGGGGTTTCAGCCCCAGCATTTT
TRBJ1-1	-	TRBV14	-	CASSQLTEQAGTEAFF	TGTGCCAGCAGCCAACTTACAGAGCAGGCCGGAACTGAAGCTTTCTTT
TRBJ1-5	-	TRBV11-2	-	CASSFAPGQPQHF	TGTGCCAGCAGCTTTGCCCCGGGGCAGCCCCAGCATTTT
TRBJ2-3	TRBD2	TRBV7-6	-	CASSVPGSGEFTDTQYF	TGTGCCAGCAGCGTCCCGGGGAGCGGGGAATTCACAGATACGCAGTATTTT